The clone carrying this TCR beta chain was found once. Its antigen is not identified. This sample is drawn from a study of PD-1 blockade in mismatch repair-deficient tumors. Background on the study: Enrolled 2013-2016, patients had progressing, pretreated mismatch repair-deficient cancers of about a dozen types.

A few pembrolizumab responders had their TCRs sequenced. Only in-frame clones appear in the TCRdb table, and some are missing; sequencing was by immunoSEQ multiplex PCR. The sample gives under 20,000 clones, approximately 83% of which show up once; under 3.5% is in the top ten. General study findings and limits: Tumor-resident clones, often undetectable pretreatment in blood, expanded then contracted after pembrolizumab.

The sample here was PBMCs, taken 4 weeks after starting pembrolizumab. This TCR was recovered from an adult with mismatch repair-deficient cancer.

The CDR3 sequence is CASSIDRGLDNEQFF. CDR3 DNA: TGTGCCAGCAGCATTGACAGGGGGCTTGACAATGAGCAGTTCTTC. The genes are TRBV5-4 and TRBJ2-1; 10 bases are a match to TRBD1. The germline V gene has CDR1 SGHNT and CDR2 YYREEE (reference sequence). The CDR3 contains 15 residues. After removal of 4 bases from V and 5 bases from J, the junction contained 6 bases not matched to a gene.